This entry describes one T cell receptor beta chain. The CDR3 runs 13 residues. CDR1 is SNHLY, CDR2 FYNNEI, per germline. V shed 5 bases and J 5 bases; nucleotides not matched to a gene: 4. Treatment indicated: 15 to 20 received Ad26.COV2.S at low or high dose, single or two shots; roughly five received placebo; per-sample allocation not given. Specimens were obtained on day 63 following the first vaccine or placebo injection. These data come from a study of Ad26.COV2.S vaccination and SARS-CoV-2 variants. Profiling relied on immunoSEQ multiplex PCR, and the TCRdb table lists in-frame clones only, not all of them. The sample shows about 420,000 clones, around 89% of them seen only once.

This sequence joins TRBV2 and TRBJ2-5; 8 bases match TRBD1. The receptor's source is a person between 18 and 60 years old who received the Ad26.COV2.S COVID-19 vaccine or a placebo. The sample consisted of peripheral blood, taken in a trial of Ad26.COV2.S vaccine versus placebo. CDR3 sequence (DNA): TGTGCCAGCAGTCTCAGGGGGCTGGAGACCCAGTACTTC. The encoded protein is CASSLRGLETQYF.